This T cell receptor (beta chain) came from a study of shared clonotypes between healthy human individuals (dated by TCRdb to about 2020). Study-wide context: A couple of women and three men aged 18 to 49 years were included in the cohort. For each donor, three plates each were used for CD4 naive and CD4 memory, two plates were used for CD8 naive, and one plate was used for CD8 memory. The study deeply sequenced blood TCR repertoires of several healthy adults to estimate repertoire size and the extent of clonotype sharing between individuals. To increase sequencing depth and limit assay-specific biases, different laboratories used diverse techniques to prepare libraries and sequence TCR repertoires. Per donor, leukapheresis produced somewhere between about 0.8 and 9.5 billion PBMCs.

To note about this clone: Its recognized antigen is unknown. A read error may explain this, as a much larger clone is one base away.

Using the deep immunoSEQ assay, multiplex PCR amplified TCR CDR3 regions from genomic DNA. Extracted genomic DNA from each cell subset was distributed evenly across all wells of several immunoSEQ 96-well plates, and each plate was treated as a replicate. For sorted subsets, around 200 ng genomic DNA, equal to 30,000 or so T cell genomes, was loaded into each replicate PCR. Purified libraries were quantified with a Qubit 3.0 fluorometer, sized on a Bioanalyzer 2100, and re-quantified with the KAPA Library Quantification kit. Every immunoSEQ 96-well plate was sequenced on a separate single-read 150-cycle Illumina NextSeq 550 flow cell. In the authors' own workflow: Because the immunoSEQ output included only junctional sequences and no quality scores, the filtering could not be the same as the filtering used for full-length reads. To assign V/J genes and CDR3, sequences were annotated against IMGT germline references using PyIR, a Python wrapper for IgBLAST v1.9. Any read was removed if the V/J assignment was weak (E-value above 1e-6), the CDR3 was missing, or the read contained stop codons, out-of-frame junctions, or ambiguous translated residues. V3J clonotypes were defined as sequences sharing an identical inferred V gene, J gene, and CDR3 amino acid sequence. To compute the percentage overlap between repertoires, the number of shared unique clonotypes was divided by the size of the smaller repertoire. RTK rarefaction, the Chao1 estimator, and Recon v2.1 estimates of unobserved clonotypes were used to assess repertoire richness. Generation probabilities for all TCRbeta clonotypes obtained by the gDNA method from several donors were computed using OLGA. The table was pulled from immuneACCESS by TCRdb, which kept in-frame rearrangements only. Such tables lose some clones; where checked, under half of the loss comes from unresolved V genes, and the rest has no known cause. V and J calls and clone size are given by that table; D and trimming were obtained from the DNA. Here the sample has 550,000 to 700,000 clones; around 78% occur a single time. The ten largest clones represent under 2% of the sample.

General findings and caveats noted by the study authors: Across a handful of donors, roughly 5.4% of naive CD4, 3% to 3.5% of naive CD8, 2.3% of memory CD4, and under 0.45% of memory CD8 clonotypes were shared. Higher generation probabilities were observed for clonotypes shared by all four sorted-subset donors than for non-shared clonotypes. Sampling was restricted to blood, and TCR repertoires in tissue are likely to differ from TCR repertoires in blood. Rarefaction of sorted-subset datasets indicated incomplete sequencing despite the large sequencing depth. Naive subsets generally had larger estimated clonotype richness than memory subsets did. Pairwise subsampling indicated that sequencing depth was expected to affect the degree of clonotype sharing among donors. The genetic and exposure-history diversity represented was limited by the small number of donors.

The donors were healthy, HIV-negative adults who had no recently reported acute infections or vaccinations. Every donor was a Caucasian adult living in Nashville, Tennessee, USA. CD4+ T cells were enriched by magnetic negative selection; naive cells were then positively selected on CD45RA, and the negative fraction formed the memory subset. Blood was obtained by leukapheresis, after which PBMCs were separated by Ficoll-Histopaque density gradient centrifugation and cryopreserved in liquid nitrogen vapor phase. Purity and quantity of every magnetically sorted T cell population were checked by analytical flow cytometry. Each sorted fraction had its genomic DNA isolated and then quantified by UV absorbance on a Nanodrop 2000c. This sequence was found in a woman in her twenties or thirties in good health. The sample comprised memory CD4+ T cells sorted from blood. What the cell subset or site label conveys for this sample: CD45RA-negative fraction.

The DNA is as follows: TGTGCCAGCAGTGACCAGTATAGCAATCAGCCCCAGCATTTT. Translated, it gives CASSDQYSNQPQHF. This chain joins TRBV28 to TRBJ1-5; the D gene is unclear. V and J are truncated by 5 bases and 0 bases respectively, leaving an intervening sequence of 8 bases. Taken from the germline V gene, the CDR1 and CDR2 loops are MDHEN and SYDVKM. The CDR3 contains 14 residues, cysteine and phenylalanine counted. Only CDR3 DNA remains: 42 bases, in frame from the first base.